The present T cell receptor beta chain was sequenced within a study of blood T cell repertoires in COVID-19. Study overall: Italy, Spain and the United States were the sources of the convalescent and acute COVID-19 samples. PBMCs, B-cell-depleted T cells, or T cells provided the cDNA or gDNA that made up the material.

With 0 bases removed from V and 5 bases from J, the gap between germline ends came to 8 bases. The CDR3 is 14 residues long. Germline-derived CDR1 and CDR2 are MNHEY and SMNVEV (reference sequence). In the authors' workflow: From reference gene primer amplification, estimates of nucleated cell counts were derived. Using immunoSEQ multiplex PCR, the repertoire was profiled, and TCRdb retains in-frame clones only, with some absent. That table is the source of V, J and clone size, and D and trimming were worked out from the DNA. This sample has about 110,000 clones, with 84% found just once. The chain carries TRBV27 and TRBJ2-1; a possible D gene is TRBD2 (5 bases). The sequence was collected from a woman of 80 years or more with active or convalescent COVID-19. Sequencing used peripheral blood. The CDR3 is CASSLSEGNNEQFF. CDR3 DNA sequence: TGTGCCAGCAGTTTATCTGAGGGAAACAATGAGCAGTTCTTC.